Following are 15 T cell receptor beta chains from one sample sequenced in a study of T cell responses to AZD1222 COVID-19 vaccine. Method: immunoSEQ multiplex PCR; TCRdb's copy keeps in-frame clones and lacks some. The data show about 130,000 clones, more than 70% seen once. Material: peripheral blood, obtained 28 days after the second AZD1222 dose. These TCRs come from an adult who received the AZD1222 COVID-19 vaccine.

This clone was seen a single time. The DNA for the CDR3 is TGTGCCAGCAACCCCGTGGGGGCTGGGGATACGCAGTATTTT. Translating it yields CASNPVGAGDTQYF. The rearrangement uses TRBV7-9 and TRBJ2-3; D might be TRBD1 (6 bases). V lost 7 bases to trimming and J lost 6 bases, with 17 bases between them. CDR1 and CDR2 from the germline V gene are SEHNR and FQNEAQ (reference sequence). The CDR3 has 14 residues. Complete variable domain (other parts from reference TRBV7-9 and TRBJ2-3): DTGVSQNPRHKITKRGQNVTFRCDPISEHNRLYWYRQTLGQGPEFLTYFQNEAQLEKSRLLSDRFSAERPKGSFSTLEIQRTEQGDSAMYLCASNPVGAGDTQYFGPGTRLTVL.

V usage is TRBV19 and J usage is TRBJ2-7; 8 bases fit TRBD1. Per the germline V gene, CDR1 is LNHDA and CDR2 is SQIVND (reference sequence). The CDR3 is made up of 14 amino acids. The V segment lost 8 bases and the J segment 6 bases; nucleotides outside the gene matches: 12. This CDR3 is CASWRGTGPFEQYF. The CDR3 DNA is TGTGCCAGTTGGCGCGGGACAGGTCCTTTCGAGCAGTACTTC.

This sequence joins TRBV30 and TRBJ2-3; 8 positions agree with TRBD2. The germline V gene encodes CDR1 GTSNPN and CDR2 SVGIG (reference sequence). The CDR3 contains 15 residues. The J segment lost 2 bases and the V segment lost 2 bases, leaving 6 bases of the junction unmatched. CDR3 region: CAWSPQRGFTDTQYF. In DNA form, the CDR3 reads TGTGCCTGGAGTCCTCAGCGGGGGTTCACAGATACGCAGTATTTT.

V usage is TRBV6-1 and J usage is TRBJ1-6; a possible D gene is TRBD1 (6 bases). The V end was cut by 2 bases, the J end by 10 bases, with 21 bases between. The CDR3 loop spans 17 amino acids. The germline V gene has CDR1 MNHNS and CDR2 SASEGT. DNA of the CDR3: TGTGCCAGCAGTGAACGTTTGATCGCCAGGGGCAGGTCACCCCTCCACTTT. This codes for CASSERLIARGRSPLHF.

This clone occurred once. The rearrangement joins TRBV7-2 to TRBJ2-7, with D perhaps matching TRBD1 (6 bases). Germline V gene data show CDR1 as SGHTA and CDR2 as FQGNSA. The CDR3 totals 15 residues. V was trimmed by 1 base and J by 6 bases, leaving 16 bases between them. The CDR3 DNA reads as TGTGCCAGCAGCTTAGGACAGGTGGAAGGGTCCGAGCAGTACTTC. Its protein product is CASSLGQVEGSEQYF.

V usage is TRBV2 and J usage is TRBJ1-1; D may be TRBD1 (5 bases). From germline, CDR1 is SNHLY and CDR2 FYNNEI. V lost 7 bases and J lost 1, with 10 bases in between. The CDR3 has 13 amino acids. The CDR3 is CASIRDGNTEAFF. In DNA, the CDR3 is TGTGCCAGCATCCGGGACGGGAACACTGAAGCTTTCTTT.

The rearrangement uses TRBV10-3 and TRBJ1-4; possible D gene TRBD1, 6 bases. Germline values: CDR1 ENHRY, CDR2 SYGVKD. V lost 0 bases, J lost 12 bases, and 20 bases lay in between. CDR3 length equals 16 residues. The CDR3 bases are TGTGCCATCAGTGAGTCAGTGGGGACATCGAGGGGGGAACTGTTTTTT. It is translated as CAISESVGTSRGELFF.

The chain couples TRBV27 to TRBJ1-1; TRBD1 agrees at 8 bases. This CDR3 is built from 14 residues. Germline lookup yields CDR1 MNHEY and CDR2 SMNVEV (reference sequence). V trimming: 3 bases; J trimming: 5 bases; junction bases outside the gene matches: 5. This CDR3 is CASSFQGAHTEAFF. CDR3 sequence (DNA): TGTGCCAGCAGTTTCCAGGGGGCGCATACTGAAGCTTTCTTT.

Only one count was recorded for this clone. The genes are TRBV11-2 and TRBJ2-1; D remains ambiguous. Germline-derived CDR1 and CDR2 are SGHAT and FQNNGV. This CDR3 comprises 14 residues. V lost 0 bases to trimming and J lost 4 bases, with 7 bases between them. The CDR3 DNA is TGTGCCAGCAGCTTAGAAATATCGTACAATGAGCAGTTCTTC. Translating it yields CASSLEISYNEQFF.

The rearrangement uses TRBV6-5 and TRBJ1-1; D may be TRBD1 (5 bases). The V and J ends lost 3 bases and 2 bases respectively, with 16 bases between them. The CDR3 is made up of 16 amino acids. Germline V gives CDR1 MNHEY, CDR2 SVGAGI. DNA for the CDR3: TGTGCCAGCAGTTATAAAGGGGCCGGGGGAAACACTGAAGCTTTCTTT. This gives the protein CASSYKGAGGNTEAFF.

The rearrangement uses TRBV20-1 and TRBJ1-2, with a tentative D call TRBD1 (5 bases). The CDR3 runs to 11 residues. Per germline, CDR1 DFQATT and CDR2 SNEGSKA (reference sequence). V dropped 2 bases and J dropped 8 bases, with 9 bases sitting between them. The CDR3 DNA sequence: TGCAGTGCTAGACGGGACCCCGGCTACACCTTC. Protein sequence: CSARRDPGYTF.

This sequence joins TRBV4-1 and TRBJ2-2; 7 bases map to TRBD1. Germline trimming cut 1 base from V and 4 bases from J; bases unmatched to any gene: 6. CDR1 and CDR2 from the germline V gene are MGHRA and YSYEKL. The CDR3 sequence is 16 residues long. The CDR3 sequence: CASSQVEGAVTGELFF. CDR3 coding DNA: TGCGCCAGCAGCCAAGTAGAGGGGGCGGTCACCGGGGAGCTGTTTTTT.

The chain recombines TRBV6-5 with TRBJ1-1; tentative D call: TRBD1 (6 bases). Germline CDR1 is MNHEY and CDR2 is SVGAGI. The CDR3 contains 14 residues. V shed 6 bases and J shed 1 base, with 12 bases lying between them. CDR3 amino acids: CASSLQGQNTEAFF. CDR3 coding DNA: TGTGCCAGCAGCTTACAGGGCCAGAACACTGAAGCTTTCTTT.

V is TRBV24-1 and J is TRBJ2-3, with 8 bases identical to TRBD2. From germline, CDR1 is KGHDR and CDR2 SFDVKD. The CDR3 has 16 amino acids. The V segment lost 4 bases and the J segment 2 bases; nucleotides outside the gene matches: 7. The CDR3 protein is CATSDRGGGNTDTQYF. The CDR3 coding sequence is TGTGCCACCAGTGACCGGGGGGGCGGTAACACAGATACGCAGTATTTT.

This chain links TRBV4-2 with TRBJ2-1; D is perhaps TRBD1 or TRBD2 (5 bases each). Per germline, CDR1 LGHNA and CDR2 YNFKEQ. Trimming left V 4 bases short and J 1 base short, with 11 bases between. CDR3 length equals 15 residues. CDR3 in amino acids: CASSRAGGSYNEQFF. Here the CDR3 DNA reads TGTGCCAGCAGCCGCGCTGGGGGATCCTACAATGAGCAGTTCTTC.